The 10 T cell receptor beta chains below were found in one sample sequenced in a study of cytotoxic CD8 clonotypes in ibrutinib-treated CLL. Generated by immunoSEQ multiplex PCR, the TCRdb table keeps only in-frame clones and is missing some. The repertoire holds approximately 70,000 clones, with 90% as singletons. The sequencing used PBMCs, collected after 12 months of ibrutinib treatment. The source of these receptors is a human donor with chronic lymphocytic leukemia.

The J gene is TRBJ2-3, the V gene TRBV2; a possible D gene is TRBD2 (6 bases). V dropped 4 bases and J dropped 0 bases, with 11 bases sitting between them. Germline CDR1 SNHLY, CDR2 FYNNEI. The CDR3 sequence is 15 residues long. CDR3 nucleotide sequence: TGTGCCAGCAGTGTAGATAGCGGCAGCACAGATACGCAGTATTTT. Translating gives CASSVDSGSTDTQYF.

This rearrangement joins TRBV28 to TRBJ1-4, with a weak D call TRBD1 (6 bases). The germline V and J ends were trimmed by 10 bases and 7 bases, with 22 bases remaining between them. Germline V gene data show CDR1 as MDHEN and CDR2 as SYDVKM. CDR3 length: 15 amino acids. The CDR3, as DNA: TGTGCCACCCTAATCGGAGGGGGAAACAGTGAAAAACTGTTTTTT. Translated, it gives CATLIGGGNSEKLFF.

This CDR3 reads CSVDGTSGFSGELFF. For the CDR3, the DNA is TGCAGCGTTGACGGGACTAGCGGGTTTTCCGGGGAGCTGTTTTTT. This sequence joins TRBV29-1 and TRBJ2-2, with 12 bases fitting TRBD2. Germline V gene lookup returns CDR1 SQVTM and CDR2 ANQGSEA. This CDR3 is 15 amino acids long. With 3 bases clipped from V and 6 bases from J, the junction kept 5 bases outside the gene matches.

J is TRBJ2-3 and V is TRBV7-2, with D perhaps matching TRBD2 (6 bases). Trimming left V 2 bases short and J 3 bases short, with 9 bases between. CDR1 and CDR2 from the germline V gene are SGHTA and FQGNSA. CDR3 length: 14 residues. The CDR3 DNA follows: TGTGCCAGCAGCTTACCAGGGAGGACAGATACGCAGTATTTT. Translated: CASSLPGRTDTQYF.

Only one count was recorded for this clone. The chain uses TRBV19 and TRBJ1-3, with D uncertain. Germline V gives CDR1 LNHDA, CDR2 SQIVND (reference sequence). The CDR3 is 16 residues long. The germline V and J ends were trimmed by 2 bases and 0 bases, with 11 bases remaining between them. CDR3 in DNA: TGTGCCAGTAGTATAACCAGACCGTTCTCTGGAAACACCATATATTTT. Its protein is CASSITRPFSGNTIYF.

The rearrangement links TRBV9 to TRBJ1-5; D is unclear. This CDR3 has 14 residues. V dropped 3 bases and J dropped 6 bases, with 13 bases sitting between them. CDR1 is SGDLS and CDR2 is YYNGEE in the germline V gene. The CDR3 loop reads CASSAAGYGQPQHF. Written as DNA, the CDR3 is TGTGCCAGCAGCGCCGCGGGGTACGGTCAGCCCCAGCATTTT. The variable domain in full, completed from reference TRBV9 and TRBJ1-5, reads DSGVTQTPKHLITATGQRVTLRCSPRSGDLSVYWYQQSLDQGLQFLIQYYNGEERAKGNILERFSAQQFPDLHSELNLSSLELGDSALYFCASSAAGYGQPQHFGDGTRLSIL.

This rearrangement joins TRBV18 to TRBJ1-3, with a tentative D call TRBD1 (6 bases). The germline gives CDR1 KGHSH, CDR2 LQKENI. Trimming took off 6 bases at V and 2 bases at J, with 14 bases between the two ends. This CDR3 spans 15 amino acids. DNA for the CDR3: TGTGCCAGCTCCCCTGACAGGCATACTGGAAACACCATATATTTT. Translating gives CASSPDRHTGNTIYF.

The CDR3: CSVDRPSPSTEAFF. The CDR3 DNA reads as TGCAGCGTCGACCGTCCGTCCCCCAGCACTGAAGCTTTCTTT. The chain couples TRBV29-1 to TRBJ1-1; D is uncertain. Trimming stripped 6 bases from V and 4 bases from J, with 18 bases between. The CDR3 has 14 residues. Germline V gene lookup returns CDR1 SQVTM and CDR2 ANQGSEA.

This chain links TRBV19 with TRBJ2-7, with D perhaps given as TRBD1 or TRBD2 (5 bases each). With 3 bases removed from V and 3 bases from J, the gap between germline ends came to 15 bases. The CDR3 consists of 15 residues. Germline V CDR1 and CDR2: LNHDA, SQIVND (reference sequence). CDR3 DNA sequence: TGTGCCAGTAGTATGAAGCCCGGGGACGGCTACGAGCAGTACTTC. This sequence encodes CASSMKPGDGYEQYF.

The gene calls are TRBV18 and TRBJ1-1, with D perhaps matching TRBD1 (5 bases). Germline CDR1 KGHSH, CDR2 LQKENI. The CDR3 consists of 14 residues. V lost 1 base to trimming and J lost 1 base, with 7 bases between them. The DNA of the CDR3 is TGTGCCAGCTCACCACGGGGCGGGAACACTGAAGCTTTCTTT. It yields the protein CASSPRGGNTEAFF.